This is a list of T cell receptor beta chains from one sample in a study of T cell responses to AZD1222 COVID-19 vaccine. The assay was immunoSEQ multiplex PCR, and TCRdb's table has in-frame clones only and misses some. The sample records fewer than 200,000 clones, about 91% being singletons. The material was peripheral blood, obtained on day 0 of MenACWY control vaccination. The receptor source for this set is an adult in good health. CDR3s include the opening cysteine and the closing phenylalanine or tryptophan. A D gene is named only where the DNA matches it firmly. The listing skips clone size in some rows; elsewhere it reads once, few, many or a size class.

j_gene	v_gene	d_gene	len	abundance	CDR3nt	CDR3aa
TRBJ2-4	TRBV2	.	13	few	TGTGCCAGCAGAAACAGAGGACTCAGCATTCAGTACTTC	CASRNRGLSIQYF
TRBJ1-5	TRBV7-9	.	17	.	TGTGCCAGCAGCTTAGATGATATCGGAGCCGGCAATCAGCCCCAGCATTTT	CASSLDDIGAGNQPQHF
TRBJ2-1	TRBV7-2	TRBD2	16	.	TGTGCCAGCAGCTTAGCCCTAGCGGGAGGTGTAGATGAGCAGTTCTTC	CASSLALAGGVDEQFF
TRBJ2-7	TRBV6-5	.	14	.	TGTGCCAGCAAGGCTGGACTACGCGAATACGAGCAGTACTTC	CASKAGLREYEQYF
TRBJ1-1	TRBV11-1	.	15	.	TGTGCCAGCAGCTTAGGAGGGTTGGGACGCACTGAAGCTTTCTTT	CASSLGGLGRTEAFF
TRBJ1-1	TRBV19	.	14	.	TGTGCCAGTAGCCCGAGGGGGGAGGACACTGAAGCTTTCTTT	CASSPRGEDTEAFF
TRBJ2-1	TRBV6-6	TRBD2	15	.	TGTGCCAGCACCAAAAGGGGACTAGGCGTGGGAGAGCAGTTCTTC	CASTKRGLGVGEQFF
TRBJ1-5	TRBV7-6	TRBD1	14	.	TGTGCCAGCAGCCCAGGGGGCTCGAATCAGCCCCAGCATTTT	CASSPGGSNQPQHF
TRBJ1-2	TRBV18	TRBD1	15	.	TGTGCCAGCTCACCTCCGGGACAGGGGGCAAGTGGCTACACCTTC	CASSPPGQGASGYTF
TRBJ2-3	TRBV5-8	.	14	.	TGTGCCAGCAGCTTGGGACAGGTCTTAGATACGCAGTATTTT	CASSLGQVLDTQYF
TRBJ2-3	TRBV9	.	16	.	TGTGCCAGCAGCGTAGTAGGGAACAGGGATATAGATACGCAGTATTTT	CASSVVGNRDIDTQYF
TRBJ2-7	TRBV4-1	TRBD1	15	.	TGCGCCAGCAGCCACATCCACAGGGGGCTCTACGAGCAGTACTTC	CASSHIHRGLYEQYF
TRBJ2-5	TRBV27	TRBD2	19	.	TGTGCCAGCAGTTTCACAACCCCCGGCCGTGCGGGAGGGAGAGAGACCCAGTACTTC	CASSFTTPGRAGGRETQYF
TRBJ1-1	TRBV11-2	.	14	.	TGTGCCAGCAGCCCAAGACTCCCTAGTACTGAAGCTTTCTTT	CASSPRLPSTEAFF
TRBJ2-1	TRBV27	TRBD2	15	.	TGTGCCAGCAGGACCCAGCGGGATATTAGGAATGAGCAGTTCTTC	CASRTQRDIRNEQFF
TRBJ1-5	TRBV28	TRBD1	15	few	TGTGCCAGCAGTCGCACCGGGACAGGGGATCAGCCCCAGCATTTT	CASSRTGTGDQPQHF
TRBJ2-7	TRBV9	TRBD2	14	.	TGTGCCAGCGCCCGGGGACTAGCGGGCTACGAGCAGTACTTC	CASARGLAGYEQYF
TRBJ1-1	TRBV3-1/TRBV3-2	.	15	.	TGTGCCAGCAGCCCCCCCGGGTCCCCGGACACTGAAGCTTTCTTT	CASSPPGSPDTEAFF
TRBJ1-4	TRBV3-1/TRBV3-2	.	15	.	TGTGCCAGCAGCCAATCTGGGGGGCGGGGAGAAAAACTGTTTTTT	CASSQSGGRGEKLFF
TRBJ1-1	TRBV11-3	.	13	.	TGTGCCAGCGGGGGAACCAGGGTAGCTGAAGCTTTCTTT	CASGGTRVAEAFF
TRBJ1-5	TRBV21-1	.	21	.	TGTGCCAGCAGCAACCCCCCCCGGGGTGCCTTCGTTCGAGTGCCCCCCCAGGCCCAGCATTTT	CASSNPPRGAFVRVPPQAQHF
TRBJ1-2	TRBV5-1	TRBD1	14	.	TGCGCCAGCAGCTTCCAGGGACAGGGCTATGGCTACACCTTC	CASSFQGQGYGYTF
TRBJ1-5	TRBV29-1	TRBD1	13	.	TGCAGCGTGGAGGGGACAGCGGGTCAGCCCCAGCATTTT	CSVEGTAGQPQHF
TRBJ2-1	TRBV6-5	TRBD1	13	.	TGTGCCGCGAGGGGGCCCCTTTACAATGAGCAGTTCTTC	CAARGPLYNEQFF